This TCR beta chain was found in a study of cytomegalovirus exposure and HLA in healthy donors. At the level of the study: Among approximately 400 genotyped donors, around 82% fell in the Caucasian-associated ancestry cluster.

The PCR contained 60 Vbeta and 13 Jbeta primers. The table came from immunoSEQ multiplex PCR; TCRdb's copy has only in-frame clones and leaves some out. Of around 78,000 clones listed, roughly 72% are singletons. Study results and limitations: A missense variant in DCLRE1C was later tied to TCR beta V- and J-gene trimming. Association of 17,000 or so TCR beta sequences with HLA alleles was found at 0.05 false discovery rate in a later analysis.

Points on this clone: Its antigen is unknown.

The CDR3 loop spans 14 amino acids. V was pared by 6 bases and J by 5 bases, with 5 bases of the junction left unmatched. Germline loops: CDR1 SNHLY, CDR2 FYNNEI. This clonotype was sampled from a woman in her 40s in good health and CMV-seropositive. The source material was PBMCs. V and J are TRBV2 and TRBJ2-2; 8 bases are a match to TRBD1. The CDR3 region is CASSGQGWTGELFF. DNA for the CDR3: TGTGCCAGCAGCGGACAGGGATGGACCGGGGAGCTGTTTTTT.